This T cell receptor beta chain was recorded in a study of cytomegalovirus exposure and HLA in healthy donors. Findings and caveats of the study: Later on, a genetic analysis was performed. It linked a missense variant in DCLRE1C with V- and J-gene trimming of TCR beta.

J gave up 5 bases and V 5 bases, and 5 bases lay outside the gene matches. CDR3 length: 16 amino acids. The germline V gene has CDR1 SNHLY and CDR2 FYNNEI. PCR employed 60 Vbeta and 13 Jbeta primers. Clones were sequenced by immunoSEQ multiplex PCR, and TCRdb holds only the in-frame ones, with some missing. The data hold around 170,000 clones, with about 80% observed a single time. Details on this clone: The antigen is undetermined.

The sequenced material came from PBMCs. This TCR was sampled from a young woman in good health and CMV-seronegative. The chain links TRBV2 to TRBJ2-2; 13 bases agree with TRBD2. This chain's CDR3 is CASSRLAGGDTGELFF. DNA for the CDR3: TGTGCCAGCAGTCGACTAGCGGGGGGAGATACCGGGGAGCTGTTTTTT.